These 5 T cell receptor beta chains share one sample of origin, sequenced in a study of T cells in Graves' hyperthyroidism and ophthalmopathy. RNA transcripts served as the template for amplifying TCR beta CDR3 regions. With the HTBI primer set, the TCR CDR3 went through a first round of RT-PCR. TCRdb called the multiplex PCR reads again in MiXCR, with one record for every CDR3 protein. Here the sample spans hundreds of thousands of distinct CDR3 sequences, roughly 14% being singletons. Material: blood. All receptors come from a woman in her 40s with Graves' ophthalmopathy.

This clonotype was seen a handful of times. The rearrangement links TRBV5-1 to TRBJ1-3; D unclear. V lost 4 bases and J 4 bases, leaving 15 bases between the germline ends. Germline loops: CDR1 SGHRS, CDR2 YFSETQ. The CDR3 totals 15 residues. CDR3 sequence reads: CASSDGSLGGNTIYF. The CDR3 region has the DNA TGCGCCAGCAGCGACGGGAGTTTGGGCGGAAACACCATATATTTT.

This clonotype came up many times. The gene calls are TRBV6-1 and TRBJ2-7, with D unclear. This CDR3 contains 14 residues. Germline assignment: CDR1 MNHNS and CDR2 SASEGT. Trimming left V 1 base short and J 2 bases short, with 9 bases between. The CDR3 nucleotides are TGTGCCAGCAGTGAAGGGACGCCCCCCTACGAGCAGTACTTC. Its protein product is CASSEGTPPYEQYF.

V gene TRBV12-3 or TRBV12-4 combines with J gene TRBJ1-2; D is uncertain. CDR3 length: 12 residues. V lost 7 bases, J lost 2 bases, and 8 bases lay in between. Here the CDR3 DNA reads TGTGCCAGCACTGGGGTCAACTATGGCTACACCTTC. This translates into CASTGVNYGYTF.

There are many counts of this clonotype. CDR3 region: CASSRGYETQYF. CDR3 sequence (DNA): TGTGCCAGCAGCCGGGGGTACGAGACCCAGTACTTC. The gene calls are TRBV12-3 or TRBV12-4 and TRBJ2-5; weak D call: TRBD2 (6 bases). The CDR3 has 12 residues. V was cut by 6 bases and J by 5 bases, with 10 bases left in between.

This clonotype came up many times. The chain joins TRBV20-1 to TRBJ1-1; tentatively, D is TRBD1 (5 bases). Looked up from germline, CDR1 is DFQATT and CDR2 is SNEGSKA (reference sequence). The CDR3 covers 12 residues. Trimming stripped 3 bases from V and 6 bases from J, with 11 bases between. In nucleotides, the CDR3 is TGCAGTGCTAGTCCGGGACTCTCTGAAGCTTTCTTT. Amino acid sequence: CSASPGLSEAFF.